The present entry profiles one T cell receptor (beta chain) with its context. This sample was taken from a study of blood T cell repertoires in COVID-19. Overall study context: Acute and convalescent COVID-19 samples came from the United States, Italy and Spain. T cells, B-cell-depleted T cells, or PBMCs provided the cDNA or gDNA that served as material.

Germline V gene sequence: CDR1 LGHNA, CDR2 YNFKEQ. Germline trimming cut 2 bases from V and 4 bases from J; bases unmatched to any gene: 13. The CDR3 contains 19 residues. Source study methods: Researchers report that nucleated cell counts were estimated from reference gene primer amplification. Profiling relied on immunoSEQ multiplex PCR, and the TCRdb table lists in-frame clones only, not all of them. Clonal size and the V and J genes are those of that table, whereas D and trimming came from the DNA. The table lists about 260,000 clones, 84% of them singletons. Sequences were obtained from peripheral blood. The source of this sequence is a human donor in a cohort sampled during active COVID-19. The rearrangement joins TRBV4-2 to TRBJ2-2, with 10 bases aligning to TRBD1. CDR3 DNA: TGTGCCAGCAGCCAAAAAGGTGGGGCGGGGACAGGGGCCACCGGGGAGCTGTTTTTT. The encoded protein is CASSQKGGAGTGATGELFF.